One and the same sample provided the 17 T cell receptor beta chains below, sequenced in a study of cytomegalovirus exposure and HLA in healthy donors. This PCR relied on a set of 60 Vbeta primers and 13 Jbeta primers. Some clones are missing from TCRdb's copy, which holds only in-frame ones; the method was immunoSEQ multiplex PCR. The sample lists roughly 140,000 clones; approximately 72% were seen once. Material for sequencing was PBMCs. These receptor sequences come from a young man in good health and CMV-seronegative.

The chain has TRBV7-2 and TRBJ2-3; D is unclear. The CDR3 runs 15 residues. Germline values: CDR1 SGHTA, CDR2 FQGNSA. Trimming shortened V by 5 bases and J by 2 bases, and 14 bases separated the two germline ends. CDR3 DNA: TGTGCCAGCAGCCCAAGGTGGGCTAACACAGATACGCAGTATTTT. This gives the protein CASSPRWANTDTQYF.

Turning to this clone: The same CDR3 is also encoded by other DNA sequences in this sample. J is TRBJ2-7 and V is TRBV10-1; no definite D call. The CDR3 has 12 amino acids. Per germline, CDR1 WNHNN and CDR2 SYGVQD (reference sequence). Trimming left V 4 bases short and J 7 bases short, with 11 bases between. The CDR3 reads CASSGTGGEQYF. For the CDR3, the DNA is TGCGCCAGCAGTGGCACTGGCGGAGAGCAGTACTTC.

This rearrangement joins TRBV21-1 to TRBJ2-1; TRBD2 is the table's D call, not checked against the DNA. TRBV21-1 constitutes a pseudogene. The length of the CDR3 is 21 residues. CDR3 region: CASSAGPGLAGVKSSYNEQFF. CDR3 nucleotides: TGTGCCAGCAGCGCGGGCCCGGGACTAGCGGGAGTCAAGAGCTCCTACAATGAGCAGTTCTTC.

The chain combines TRBV19 with TRBJ2-3; 16 positions match TRBD2. Per the germline V gene, CDR1 is LNHDA and CDR2 is SQIVND (reference sequence). V dropped 3 bases and J dropped 2; count of bases not matched to a gene: 2. This CDR3 spans 17 amino acids. In DNA form, the CDR3 reads TGTGCCAGTAGTATTGGGACTAGCGGGAGGGCCACAGATACGCAGTATTTT. As protein: CASSIGTSGRATDTQYF. Supplemented by reference TRBV19 and TRBJ2-3, the full variable domain reads DGGITQSPKYLFRKEGQNVTLSCEQNLNHDAMYWYRQDPGQGLRLIYYSQIVNDFQKGDIAEGYSVSREKKESFPLTVTSAQKNPTAFYLCASSIGTSGRATDTQYFGPGTRLTVL.

V and J are TRBV7-2 and TRBJ2-3; D possibly corresponds to TRBD2 (6 bases). CDR1 and CDR2 (germline): SGHTA, FQGNSA. The CDR3 totals 16 residues. The ends were cut back, 1 base at V and 1 base at J, with 12 bases in the middle. The CDR3 DNA reads TGTGCCAGCAGCTTAGGGGGGGTGGGCGGCACAGATACGCAGTATTTT. Translating it yields CASSLGGVGGTDTQYF.

The chain couples TRBV7-9 to TRBJ2-7, with D perhaps matching TRBD2 (5 bases). Germline lookup yields CDR1 SEHNR and CDR2 FQNEAQ (reference sequence). V was clipped by 4 bases and J by 7 bases, with 11 bases between them. The length of the CDR3 is 12 residues. This chain's CDR3 is CASSSSGREQYF. CDR3 nucleotide sequence: TGTGCCAGCAGCTCCAGCGGTCGAGAGCAGTACTTC. Combining the CDR3 with reference TRBV7-9 and TRBJ2-7 gives the whole variable domain DTGVSQNPRHKITKRGQNVTFRCDPISEHNRLYWYRQTLGQGPEFLTYFQNEAQLEKSRLLSDRFSAERPKGSFSTLEIQRTEQGDSAMYLCASSSSGREQYFGPGTRLTVT.

V usage is TRBV5-4 and J usage is TRBJ1-5; maybe TRBD1 (6 bases). The length of the CDR3 is 15 residues. Germline CDR1 and CDR2: SGHNT and YYREEE (reference sequence). Trimming cost V 4 bases and J 4 bases, with 15 bases left between them. CDR3 sequence reads: CASSIDRSTNQPQHF. The CDR3 DNA reads TGTGCCAGCAGCATAGACAGGAGTACTAATCAGCCCCAGCATTTT.

V and J are TRBV5-1 and TRBJ2-2; TRBD2 matches at 8 bases. V was clipped by 4 bases and J by 3 bases; unmatched bases: 5. CDR3 size: 15 residues. Germline V gives CDR1 SGHRS, CDR2 YFSETQ. The DNA of the CDR3 is TGCGCCAGCAGCCCGAGCGGGGGCGACACCGGGGAGCTGTTTTTT. Translation gives CASSPSGGDTGELFF.

A single count supports this clone. The V gene is TRBV9, the J gene TRBJ1-2; the D gene is possibly TRBD1 (5 bases). The CDR3 totals 13 residues. V lost 0 bases and J 5 bases, leaving 8 bases between the germline ends. The germline V gene encodes CDR1 SGDLS and CDR2 YYNGEE. CDR3 sequence: CASSVEGAYGYTF. CDR3 coding DNA: TGTGCCAGCAGCGTAGAAGGGGCTTATGGCTACACCTTC.

This chain links TRBV15 with TRBJ2-7; D ambiguous. V gave up 5 bases and J gave up 6 bases, with 11 bases separating them. Germline lookup yields CDR1 LNHNV and CDR2 YYDKDF (reference sequence). This CDR3 is built from 12 residues. CDR3 residues: CATSPRPGEQYF. The CDR3 DNA is TGTGCCACCAGCCCGCGGCCGGGCGAGCAGTACTTC. The variable domain in full, completed from reference TRBV15 and TRBJ2-7, reads DAMVIQNPRYQVTQFGKPVTLSCSQTLNHNVMYWYQQKSSQAPKLLFHYYDKDFNNEADTPDNFQSRRPNTSFCFLDIRSPGLGDTAMYLCATSPRPGEQYFGPGTRLTVT.

This clone appeared a few times. The chain couples TRBV5-1 to TRBJ1-4; no clear D gene. The CDR3 covers 15 residues. Trimming stripped 0 bases from V and 3 bases from J, with 9 bases between. The germline V gene encodes CDR1 SGHRS and CDR2 YFSETQ. CDR3 DNA: TGCGCCAGCAGCTTGGGGCGACTCGCTAATGAAAAACTGTTTTTT. Residues: CASSLGRLANEKLFF.

V is TRBV4-1 and J is TRBJ1-1; maybe TRBD1 (5 bases). Germline V gives CDR1 MGHRA, CDR2 YSYEKL. Trimming shortened V by 4 bases and J by 3 bases, and 15 bases separated the two germline ends. The CDR3 sequence is 15 residues long. The CDR3 here is CASSPGGGVDTEAFF. The CDR3 bases are TGCGCCAGCAGCCCCGGTGGGGGGGTGGACACTGAAGCTTTCTTT.

The chain recombines TRBV19 with TRBJ2-1; perhaps TRBD2 as D (6 bases). V was clipped by 2 bases and J by 6 bases, with 11 bases between them. The CDR3 has 14 amino acids. The germline gives CDR1 LNHDA, CDR2 SQIVND (reference sequence). The CDR3 DNA reads TGTGCCAGTAGTATACCACGGAGGGCCAATGAGCAGTTCTTC. Its translation is CASSIPRRANEQFF.

CDR3 loop: CASSAYRSTDTQYF. CDR3 DNA sequence: TGTGCCAGCAGCGCGTACCGTAGCACAGATACGCAGTATTTT. This sequence joins TRBV5-4 and TRBJ2-3; D is unclear. Trimming took off 4 bases at V and 0 bases at J, with 9 bases between the two ends. This CDR3 has 14 amino acids. Germline values: CDR1 SGHNT, CDR2 YYREEE (reference sequence). The full variable domain, completed using reference TRBV5-4 and TRBJ2-3, is ETGVTQSPTHLIKTRGQQVTLRCSSQSGHNTVSWYQQALGQGPQFIFQYYREEENGRGNFPPRFSGLQFPNYSSELNVNALELDDSALYLCASSAYRSTDTQYFGPGTRLTVL.

This clone has a single count. The rearrangement joins TRBV29-1 to TRBJ2-5; the match to TRBD1 covers 7 bases. Trimming at V came to 5 bases and at J to 5 bases, leaving 5 bases not matched to a gene. Germline-derived CDR1 and CDR2 are SQVTM and ANQGSEA. The CDR3 length is 12 residues. Written as DNA, the CDR3 is TGCAGCGTTCCCAGGGGGTTTGAGACCCAGTACTTC. This translates into CSVPRGFETQYF.

This clone was detected only once. The chain carries TRBV7-9 and TRBJ2-7, with 13 bases aligning to TRBD2. The CDR3 extends over 15 amino acids. Trimming removed 8 bases from V and 7 bases from J; junction bases left unmatched: 11. Germline CDR1 SEHNR, CDR2 FQNEAQ (reference sequence). Here the CDR3 reads CASALAGGPGGEQYF. Here the CDR3 DNA reads TGTGCCAGCGCACTAGCGGGAGGGCCGGGGGGAGAGCAGTACTTC.

This chain connects TRBV4-2 to TRBJ2-3, with a weak D call TRBD1 (6 bases). Trimming took off 0 bases at V and 8 bases at J, with 18 bases between the two ends. The germline gives CDR1 LGHNA, CDR2 YNFKEQ. The CDR3 is 16 amino acids. In nucleotides, the CDR3 is TGTGCCAGCAGCCAAGATGCCCAAACAGGACAGACTACGCAGTATTTT. Encoded protein: CASSQDAQTGQTTQYF.